Reported below is one T cell receptor beta chain. The germline CDR1 and CDR2 sequences are SGHRS and YFSETQ. The V segment lost 4 bases and the J segment 3 bases; nucleotides outside the gene matches: 9. This CDR3 is built from 17 residues. This specimen comes from a study of blood T cell repertoires in COVID-19. Across the whole study: Sites in the United States, Italy and Spain provided acute and convalescent COVID-19 samples. The cDNA or gDNA used as material had been derived from T cells, B-cell-depleted T cells, or PBMCs.

In the source study's methods: By means of reference gene primer amplification, nucleated cell counts were estimated. TCRdb's copy holds only in-frame clones and misses some; the assay was immunoSEQ multiplex PCR. V and J calls and clone size come straight from that table; D and trimming were deduced from the DNA. The repertoire holds 40,000 or so clones, with almost 90% as singletons. The chain combines TRBV5-1 with TRBJ1-6; 8 bases align to TRBD1. What was sequenced was peripheral blood. The source of this sequence is a human donor in a cohort sampled during active COVID-19. The CDR3 region has the DNA TGCGCCAGCAGCATCGGACAGGGATCCCGCTATAATTCACCCCTCCACTTT. Translated: CASSIGQGSRYNSPLHF.